This T cell receptor beta chain is drawn from a study of T cells in Graves' hyperthyroidism and ophthalmopathy. Graves' hyperthyroidism was deemed stable given no ophthalmopathy progression within 18 months. Lactation, pregnancy, other autoimmune disease or uncontrolled infection excluded patients. Study results and limitations: Stable hyperthyroidism was separated from ophthalmopathy by a model based on 13 V-J features. In blood, most of the thyroid clonotypes expanded above 0.001 were also present.

Note on this clonotype: Antigen: not known.

Amplified TCR beta CDR3 regions came from RNA transcripts. A set of HTBI primers served as the primers for a first-round RT-PCR of the TCR CDR3. MiXCR, run by TCRdb on the multiplex PCR reads, gives a single entry per CDR3 protein. The sample has roughly 300,000 distinct CDR3 sequences, roughly 21% seen once. V gave up 4 bases and J gave up 3 bases, with 13 bases separating them. Per the germline V gene, CDR1 is SGDLS and CDR2 is YYNGEE. CDR3 size: 15 residues. This receptor was identified in a woman between 50 and 59 years old with Graves' hyperthyroidism. The sequenced material came from blood. The chain recombines TRBV9 with TRBJ2-2; D possibly corresponds to TRBD1 (6 bases). The CDR3 DNA sequence: TGTGCCAGCAGCCCCCGGACAGATGACACCGGGGAGCTGTTTTTT. Residues: CASSPRTDDTGELFF. Variable domain in full (rest from reference TRBV9 and TRBJ2-2): DSGVTQTPKHLITATGQRVTLRCSPRSGDLSVYWYQQSLDQGLQFLIQYYNGEERAKGNILERFSAQQFPDLHSELNLSSLELGDSALYFCASSPRTDDTGELFFGEGSRLTVL.